Listed here is a single TCR beta chain. What it binds is unknown. Time point: newly diagnosed GD, antithyroid drugs for less than 3 months. There was RNA extracted from PBMCs, and the TCR library was made from it. Staff took roughly 8.1 milliliters of peripheral blood and put it into EDTA tubes. Through Arm-PCR of CDR3 regions and iRepertoire HTBI primers, TCR beta libraries were built. Each CDR3 protein is one row after TCRdb ran MiXCR on the multiplex PCR reads. The sample has about 530,000 distinct CDR3 sequences, about 16% seen once. The data stem from a study of regulatory T cells in long-lasting Graves disease. Study-level points and caveats: Accuracy was possibly reduced by small sample size.

The same data also contributed to another study, on T cells in Graves' hyperthyroidism and ophthalmopathy.

Sequences were derived from peripheral blood mononuclear cells (PBMCs), sampled at new diagnosis, from a patient treated with antithyroid drugs. This TCR was sampled from a woman aged 40-65 years with Graves disease.

The CDR3 spells CASSIRVTTRGEAEAFF. In DNA form, the CDR3 reads TGTGCCAGTAGTATAAGGGTAACGACCCGTGGGGAAGCTGAAGCTTTCTTT. The chain has TRBV19 and TRBJ1-1; D is unclear. The CDR3 has 17 amino acids. Germline V gene sequence: CDR1 LNHDA, CDR2 SQIVND (reference sequence). V was trimmed by 2 bases and J by 6 bases, leaving 22 bases between them. The full variable domain, rest sourced from reference TRBV19 and TRBJ1-1, is DGGITQSPKYLFRKEGQNVTLSCEQNLNHDAMYWYRQDPGQGLRLIYYSQIVNDFQKGDIAEGYSVSREKKESFPLTVTSAQKNPTAFYLCASSIRVTTRGEAEAFFGQGTRLTVV.